This T cell receptor (beta chain) was found in a study of blood T cell repertoires in COVID-19. Repertoires were generated with immunoSEQ multiplex PCR, while TCRdb's copy carries only in-frame clones and drops some. The sample contains about 370,000 clones, 80% to 90% of which appear only once. Study members were between about 18 and 95 years old and lived in over 20 US regions. Participants had their cohort set by participant-reported clinical history. The CDR3 sequence is 12 residues long. The germline CDR1 and CDR2 sequences are SGHNT and YENEEA. Trimming shortened V by 0 bases and J by 13 bases, and 12 bases separated the two germline ends.

The sequence derives from a man aged 18 to 29 who had recovered from COVID-19. Source material: PBMCs or T cells enriched from blood (not recorded which). The chain couples TRBV11-3 to TRBJ1-2; D is unresolved. Here the CDR3 DNA reads TGTGCCAGCAGCTTAGAAACTCATCCTCCCACCTTC. Its translation is CASSLETHPPTF.